This TCR beta chain was profiled in a study of neurological immune-mediated disorders. TCRdb used MiXCR to reprocess the 5' RACE reads, holding one entry per CDR3 protein. The table includes 50,000 to 75,000 distinct CDR3 sequences, 4.1% detected once. This clonotype was recorded many times. The germline V gene encodes CDR1 SGHTA and CDR2 FQGNSA. This CDR3 is 14 amino acids long. Trimming left V 5 bases short and J 4 bases short, with 15 bases between. The clonotype was recovered from a man in his fifties or sixties with multiple sclerosis. V gene TRBV7-2 combines with J gene TRBJ2-7; possibly TRBD2 for D (7 bases). The specimen was PBMCs. CDR3 protein: CASSQREGGYEQYF. CDR3 coding DNA: TGTGCCAGCAGCCAACGTGAGGGGGGGTACGAGCAGTACTTC. Supplemented by reference TRBV7-2 and TRBJ2-7, the full variable domain reads GAGVSQSPSNKVTEKGKDVELRCDPISGHTALYWYRQSLGQGLEFLIYFQGNSAPDKSGLPSDRFSAERTGGSVSTLTIQRTQQEDSAVYLCASSQREGGYEQYFGPGTRLTVT.